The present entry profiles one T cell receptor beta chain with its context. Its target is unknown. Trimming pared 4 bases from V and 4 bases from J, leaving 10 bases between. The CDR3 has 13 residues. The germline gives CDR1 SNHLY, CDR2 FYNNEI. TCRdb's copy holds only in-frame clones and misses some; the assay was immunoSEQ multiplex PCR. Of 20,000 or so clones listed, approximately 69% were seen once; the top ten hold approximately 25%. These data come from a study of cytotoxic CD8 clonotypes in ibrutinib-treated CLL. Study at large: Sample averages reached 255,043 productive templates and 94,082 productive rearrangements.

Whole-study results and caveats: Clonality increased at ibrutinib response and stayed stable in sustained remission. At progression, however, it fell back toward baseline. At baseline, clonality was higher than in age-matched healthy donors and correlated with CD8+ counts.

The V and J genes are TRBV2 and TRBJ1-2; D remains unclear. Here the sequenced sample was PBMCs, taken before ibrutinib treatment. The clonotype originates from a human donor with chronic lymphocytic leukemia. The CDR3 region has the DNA TGTGCCAGCAGTGTGAAGAGGGTCTATGGCTACACCTTC. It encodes CASSVKRVYGYTF.